This passage covers 16 T cell receptor beta chains from one sample sequenced in a study of cytomegalovirus exposure and HLA in healthy donors. The primer mix had 60 Vbeta and 13 Jbeta primers. Clones were sequenced by immunoSEQ multiplex PCR, and TCRdb holds only the in-frame ones, with some missing. The table has 150,000 to 250,000 clones, roughly four fifths seen once. Sequenced sample: PBMCs. Receptors originate from a man younger than 40 in good health and CMV-seronegative.

The chain links TRBV5-1 to TRBJ2-5; 8 bases are shared with TRBD1. Gene TRBJ2-7 matches the end of the DNA better, so the J call may be wrong. The CDR3 runs to 15 residues. The germline CDR1 and CDR2 sequences are SGHRS and YFSETQ. DNA for the CDR3: TGCGCCAGCAGCTTGGGGACAGGGCAGATCAACGAGCAGTACTTC. It is translated as CASSLGTGQINEQYF.

The genes are TRBV29-1 and TRBJ2-5; 7 bases line up with TRBD2. V was clipped by 5 bases and J by 4 bases; unmatched bases: 7. Germline V gene lookup returns CDR1 SQVTM and CDR2 ANQGSEA. The CDR3 runs to 13 residues. CDR3 sequence: CSVSNPGGETQYF. The CDR3 bases are TGCAGCGTTTCGAATCCGGGGGGAGAGACCCAGTACTTC.

The V gene is TRBV4-1, the J gene TRBJ2-2; D possibly corresponds to TRBD1 (5 bases). The CDR3 has 21 residues. With 3 bases removed from V and 7 bases from J, the gap between germline ends came to 33 bases. Germline values: CDR1 MGHRA, CDR2 YSYEKL. CDR3 nucleotide sequence: TGCGCCAGCAGCCAGGTAGACCCGGTCGTATTTAGGACACGTTCGGGCGGGGAGCTGTTTTTT. Protein sequence: CASSQVDPVVFRTRSGGELFF.

This clone appeared a few times. V and J are TRBV6-1 and TRBJ2-3; 15 bases align to TRBD2. The germline gives CDR1 MNHNS, CDR2 SASEGT. The CDR3 spans 15 residues. V shed 6 bases and J 4 bases; nucleotides not matched to a gene: 2. The DNA for the CDR3 is TGTGCCAGCAGGGGACTAGCGGGAGGCCCAGATACGCAGTATTTT. It codes for CASRGLAGGPDTQYF.

Only a few counts were recorded for this clone. This chain joins TRBV6-1 and TRBJ2-3, with D perhaps matching TRBD2 (6 bases). V was trimmed by 9 bases and J by 6 bases, leaving 19 bases between them. The CDR3 is 14 residues long. Germline V CDR1 and CDR2: MNHNS, SASEGT. CDR3: CASGRGEGSDTQYF. In DNA form, the CDR3 reads TGTGCCAGTGGGCGGGGAGAGGGGTCGGATACGCAGTATTTT.

A few counts support this clone. This chain connects TRBV5-1 to TRBJ2-1; a weak D match, TRBD2 (5 bases). Germline-derived CDR1 and CDR2 are SGHRS and YFSETQ. The CDR3 is 14 amino acids. Trimming removed 4 bases at V and 0 bases at J, with 8 bases between. The CDR3 DNA is TGCGCCAGCAGCCCGGACTCCTCCTACAATGAGCAGTTCTTC. This sequence encodes CASSPDSSYNEQFF.

The chain links TRBV14 to TRBJ2-3, with D maybe TRBD1 (6 bases). In germline, CDR1 is SGHDN, CDR2 FVKESK. The ends were cut back, 4 bases at V and 4 bases at J, with 12 bases in the middle. CDR3 length equals 14 residues. This CDR3 is CASSLSPGADTQYF. The CDR3 bases are TGTGCCAGCAGCCTCTCCCCAGGGGCAGATACGCAGTATTTT. The full variable domain, rest sourced from reference TRBV14 and TRBJ2-3, is EAGVTQFPSHSVIEKGQTVTLRCDPISGHDNLYWYRRVMGKEIKFLLHFVKESKQDESGMPNNRFLAERTGGTYSTLKVQPAELEDSGVYFCASSLSPGADTQYFGPGTRLTVL.

The chain links TRBV27 to TRBJ2-3; D unclear. The V end lost 10 bases, the J end lost 3 bases, and 5 bases lay between the germline ends. The germline V gene has CDR1 MNHEY and CDR2 SMNVEV (reference sequence). The CDR3 has 10 residues. In nucleotides, the CDR3 is TGTGCCACCCGTACAGATACGCAGTATTTT. This codes for CATRTDTQYF.

The chain carries TRBV7-9 and TRBJ2-7, with a possible D match to TRBD2 (5 bases). The germline CDR1 and CDR2 sequences are SEHNR and FQNEAQ (reference sequence). The CDR3 loop spans 13 amino acids. V lost 2 bases to trimming and J lost 3 bases, with 8 bases between them. CDR3 in DNA: TGTGCCAGCAGCTTATCGGGAAGCTACGAGCAGTACTTC. Amino acids: CASSLSGSYEQYF.

This sequence joins TRBV6-1 and TRBJ2-5; 7 bases match TRBD2. The CDR3 covers 17 residues. V lost 2 bases and J lost 5; bases outside the gene matches: 14. Germline V gene data show CDR1 as MNHNS and CDR2 as SASEGT. The CDR3 loop reads CASSELEERGRGETQYF. The CDR3 bases are TGTGCCAGCAGTGAATTGGAGGAGCGGGGCCGGGGGGAGACCCAGTACTTC.

This clone was seen only once. V is TRBV5-1 and J is TRBJ1-5; a weak D match, TRBD1 (6 bases). The CDR3 consists of 19 residues. Trimming cost V 0 bases and J 0 bases, with 19 bases left between them. The germline V gene has CDR1 SGHRS and CDR2 YFSETQ. CDR3 sequence: CASSLALDSHLSSNQPQHF. In DNA form, the CDR3 reads TGCGCCAGCAGCTTGGCCTTGGACAGCCACCTTTCTAGCAATCAGCCCCAGCATTTT. Full variable domain (rest looked up from reference TRBV5-1 and TRBJ1-5): KAGVTQTPRYLIKTRGQQVTLSCSPISGHRSVSWYQQTPGQGLQFLFEYFSETQRNKGNFPGRFSGRQFSNSRSEMNVSTLELGDSALYLCASSLALDSHLSSNQPQHFGDGTRLSIL.

The chain has TRBV27 and TRBJ2-7; D is undetermined. The V gene lost 5 bases and the J gene lost 0 bases, with 17 bases spanning the gap. CDR1 and CDR2 from the germline V gene are MNHEY and SMNVEV (reference sequence). CDR3 size: 16 residues. The CDR3, as DNA: TGTGCCAGCAGTCAAAACCCAGTTCTTCTCTCCTACGAGCAGTACTTC. This sequence encodes CASSQNPVLLSYEQYF.

V is TRBV5-1 and J is TRBJ2-7; weak D call: TRBD2 (5 bases). From germline, CDR1 is SGHRS and CDR2 YFSETQ. The V and J ends lost 5 bases and 1 base respectively, with 13 bases between them. This CDR3 has 14 amino acids. CDR3 protein: CASRQADPSYEQYF. CDR3 DNA sequence: TGCGCCAGCAGACAAGCGGACCCTTCCTACGAGCAGTACTTC. Variable domain in full (rest from reference TRBV5-1 and TRBJ2-7): KAGVTQTPRYLIKTRGQQVTLSCSPISGHRSVSWYQQTPGQGLQFLFEYFSETQRNKGNFPGRFSGRQFSNSRSEMNVSTLELGDSALYLCASRQADPSYEQYFGPGTRLTVT.

V and J are TRBV29-1 and TRBJ2-7, with TRBD1 matching 10 bases. The CDR3 is 16 amino acids. Germline lookup yields CDR1 SQVTM and CDR2 ANQGSEA. Trimming at V came to 1 base and at J to 3 bases, leaving 9 bases not matched to a gene. The chain's CDR3 is CSVEGRMGQGFYEQYF. The CDR3 nucleotides read TGCAGCGTTGAAGGGCGAATGGGACAGGGGTTCTACGAGCAGTACTTC.

This clone occurred once. V is TRBV6-5 and J is TRBJ2-2; no firm D call. Germline V lookup: CDR1 MNHEY, CDR2 SVGAGI. The CDR3 has 16 amino acids. V lost 4 bases to trimming and J lost 0 bases, with 12 bases between them. This CDR3 reads CASSSLALPNTGELFF. The CDR3 nucleotides read TGTGCCAGCAGTTCTCTGGCCCTGCCGAACACCGGGGAGCTGTTTTTT.

The chain uses TRBV2 and TRBJ1-6; 8 bases match TRBD1. CDR3 length: 17 residues. CDR1 and CDR2 (germline): SNHLY, FYNNEI. Unmatched junction bases numbered 13, after V lost 1 base and J lost 11 bases. The CDR3 sequence: CASSEEGQGAKMAPLHF. In nucleotides, the CDR3 is TGTGCCAGCAGTGAAGAGGGCCAGGGGGCCAAAATGGCACCCCTCCACTTT.